This T cell receptor beta chain is drawn from a study of response to subunit inactivated influenza vaccine. MiXCR, run by TCRdb on the RT-PCR reads, gives a single entry per CDR3 protein. The data contain more than 700,000 distinct CDR3 sequences, about 20% of them singletons. V lost 2 bases, J lost 4 bases, and 18 bases lay in between. CDR1 is KGHSH, CDR2 LQKENI, per germline. The CDR3 extends over 16 amino acids. This clonotype showed up just a few times. Its matching antigen is unknown. Points from the study as a whole: The study's authors posited that every seasonal influenza vaccination enlists few new T cells.

This chain uses TRBV18 with TRBJ2-7, with a possible D match to TRBD1 (6 bases). This sequence originates from a man aged 45-65 years who received an inactivated influenza vaccine. The sequencing used PBMCs from blood, collected approximately 5 days after vaccination. DNA of the CDR3: TGTGCCAGCTCACCAACGGACAGACTCCTGTTTTACGAGCAGTACTTC. Translation: CASSPTDRLLFYEQYF.